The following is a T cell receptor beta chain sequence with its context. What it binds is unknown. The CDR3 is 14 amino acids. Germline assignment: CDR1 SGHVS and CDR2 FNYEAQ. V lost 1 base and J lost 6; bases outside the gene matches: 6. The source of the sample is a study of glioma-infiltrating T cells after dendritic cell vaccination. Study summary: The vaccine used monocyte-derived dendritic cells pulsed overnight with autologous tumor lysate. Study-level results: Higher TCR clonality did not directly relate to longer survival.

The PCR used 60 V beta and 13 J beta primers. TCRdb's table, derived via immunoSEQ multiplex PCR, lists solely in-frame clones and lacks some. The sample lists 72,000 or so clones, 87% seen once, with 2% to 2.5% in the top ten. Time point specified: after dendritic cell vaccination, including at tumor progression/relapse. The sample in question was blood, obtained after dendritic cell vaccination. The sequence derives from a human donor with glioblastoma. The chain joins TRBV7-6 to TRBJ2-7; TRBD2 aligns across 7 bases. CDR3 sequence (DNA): TGTGCCAGCAGCTTAGTGGGAGGGGAGGGCGAGCAGTACTTC. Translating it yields CASSLVGGEGEQYF. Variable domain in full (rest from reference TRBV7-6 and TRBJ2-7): GAGVSQSPRYKVTKRGQDVALRCDPISGHVSLYWYRQALGQGPEFLTYFNYEAQQDKSGLPNDRFSAERPEGSISTLTIQRTEQRDSAMYRCASSLVGGEGEQYFGPGTRLTVT.